A single sample gave rise to the 12 T cell receptor beta chains below, sequenced in a study of T cell clonality in common variable immunodeficiency. TCRdb's copy holds only in-frame clones and misses some; the assay was immunoSEQ multiplex PCR. This sample carries tens of thousands of clones, none of them present only once. Sequenced material: peripheral blood mononuclear cells. The receptors were sampled from a person aged 18 to 75 in good health.

This clone was counted ten times or more. The read halts 3 residues ahead of the CDR3 end, with the missing end drawn from the germline J gene. The chain is built from TRBV7-9 and TRBJ2-7; no clear D. CDR1 and CDR2 (germline): SEHNR, FQNEAQ (reference sequence). Trimming cost V 4 bases and J 2 bases, with 12 bases left between them. The CDR3 sequence is 14 residues long. The CDR3 is CASSSQTQPYEQYF. The sequenced part of the CDR3 DNA is TGTGCCAGCAGCTCCCAGACACAACCCTACGAG.

This clone has only a few counts. The DNA ends 3 residues before the CDR3 does, and the rest of the CDR3 is filled in from the germline J gene. V is TRBV2 and J is TRBJ1-2, with 10 bases identical to TRBD1. This CDR3 spans 14 amino acids. The trim removed 6 bases at V and 2 bases at J, leaving 3 bases unmatched. Germline CDR1 and CDR2: SNHLY and FYNNEI. The part of the CDR3 DNA that was read is TGTGCCAGCAGCGACAGGGGGCCGAACTATGGC. It yields the protein CASSDRGPNYG. The CDR3 as a whole reads CASSDRGPNYGYTF. Full variable domain (missing parts from reference TRBV2 and TRBJ1-2): EPEVTQTPSHQVTQMGQEVILRCVPISNHLYFYWYRQILGQKVEFLVSFYNNEISEKSEIFDDQFSVERPDGSNFTLKIRSTKLEDSAMYFCASSDRGPNYGYTFGSGTRLTVV.

The sample holds many counts of this clone. The read ends 3 residues early relative to the CDR3; the germline J gene fills the gap. The chain employs TRBV20-1 and TRBJ1-5; D is uncertain. With 4 bases removed from V and 2 bases from J, the gap between germline ends came to 9 bases. There are 13 residues in the CDR3. The germline V gene has CDR1 DFQATT and CDR2 SNEGSKA (reference sequence). The CDR3 loop reads CSAKRQGNQPQHF. The CDR3 DNA, read in part, is TGCAGTGCTAAACGGCAGGGCAATCAGCCC.

This clone was picked up many times. The read stops 3 residues short of the end of the CDR3; the missing end is completed from the germline J gene. The genes are TRBV20-1 and TRBJ2-2, with TRBD1 identical over 9 bases. With 5 bases clipped from V and 2 bases from J, the junction kept 3 bases outside the gene matches. Germline V gene data show CDR1 as DFQATT and CDR2 as SNEGSKA (reference sequence). The CDR3 loop spans 14 amino acids. CDR3 residues: CSALTGGNTGELFF. The covered CDR3 bases are TGCAGTGCTTTAACAGGGGGCAACACCGGGGAG.

This clone was recorded at least ten times. CDR3 DNA (partial): TGTGCCAGCTCACCGCAAGGGGAGAATGGC. Its translation: CASSPQGENG. The CDR3 in full is CASSPQGENGYTF. The chain uses TRBV18 and TRBJ1-2, with a possible D match to TRBD1 (5 bases). The read ends 3 residues shy of where the CDR3 ends; the end is completed using the germline J gene. The CDR3 consists of 13 residues. The V end lost 3 bases, the J end lost 6 bases, and 11 bases lay between the germline ends. The germline CDR1 and CDR2 sequences are KGHSH and LQKENI.

At least ten counts were recorded for this clone. Coverage ceases 3 residues before the CDR3 finishes, and the germline J gene fills in the end. V usage is TRBV5-1 and J usage is TRBJ2-5, with TRBD2 matching 8 bases. The CDR3 contains 14 residues. Germline CDR1 reads SGHRS; CDR2 reads YFSETQ. Unmatched junction bases numbered 6, after V lost 4 bases and J lost 4 bases. Partial CDR3 DNA: TGCGCCAGCAGCCCCGGGGGGGGTATAGAGACC. Amino acid sequence: CASSPGGGIET. The full CDR3 is CASSPGGGIETQYF.

This clone was observed a handful of times. The read terminates 3 residues ahead of where the CDR3 ends, so the germline J gene completes it. The chain joins TRBV7-9 to TRBJ1-1, with TRBD1 matching 10 bases. The CDR3 length is 15 residues. J was trimmed by 5 bases and V by 7 bases; bases with no gene match: 10. The germline CDR1 and CDR2 sequences are SEHNR and FQNEAQ (reference sequence). CDR3 sequence: CASNPPRTGGTEAFF. CDR3 DNA (partial): TGTGCCAGCAACCCTCCGAGGACAGGGGGGACTGAA.

This clone was observed at least ten times. Read sequence stops 3 residues before the CDR3 end, and the germline J gene provides the missing end. The chain uses TRBV18 and TRBJ2-1; 8 bases fit TRBD1. The germline gives CDR1 KGHSH, CDR2 LQKENI. The ends lost 2 bases at V and 9 bases at J; junction bases unmatched: 6. This CDR3 is 14 amino acids long. The CDR3 DNA, read in part, is TGTGCCAGCTCACCATCAGGACAGGGTGTTGAG. Its translation: CASSPSGQGVE. The full-length CDR3 reads as CASSPSGQGVEQFF.

The sample holds many counts of this clone. Read sequence stops 3 residues before the CDR3 end, and the germline J gene provides the missing end. The genes are TRBV5-1 and TRBJ1-6, with TRBD1 matching 8 bases. The CDR3 is made up of 16 amino acids. Germline V gene data show CDR1 as SGHRS and CDR2 as YFSETQ. Trimming cost V 4 bases and J 5 bases; bases outside gene matches: 8. This CDR3 is CASSPRGPSHNSPLHF. The sequenced part of the CDR3 DNA is TGCGCCAGCAGCCCCAGGGGGCCGTCGCATAATTCACCC.

This clone was seen repeatedly, ten times or more. The read ends 3 residues shy of where the CDR3 ends; the end is completed using the germline J gene. The V call is TRBV10-3, the J call TRBJ2-7; TRBD2 is a possible D gene (6 bases). The CDR3 extends over 11 amino acids. The germline V gene encodes CDR1 ENHRY and CDR2 SYGVKD. V shed 6 bases and J shed 4 bases, with 7 bases lying between them. The CDR3: CAISGGYEQYF. The covered CDR3 bases are TGTGCCATCAGCGGGGGTTACGAG.

This clone was counted at least ten times. Read coverage stops 3 residues before the CDR3 terminus; the germline J gene supplies the remainder. V and J are TRBV7-6 and TRBJ1-1; D call uncertain. This CDR3 has 14 amino acids. The V end was cut by 0 bases, the J end by 4 bases, with 9 bases between. Germline V CDR1 and CDR2: SGHVS, FNYEAQ. The CDR3 DNA, read in part, is TGTGCCAGCAGCTTAGCGAGACTAGCCACTGAA. This codes for CASSLARLATE. The entire CDR3 is CASSLARLATEAFF.

Concerning this clone itself: The read ends 3 residues early relative to the CDR3; the germline J gene fills the gap. V gene TRBV7-9 combines with J gene TRBJ2-3; D is possibly TRBD1 (5 bases). The germline CDR1 and CDR2 sequences are SEHNR and FQNEAQ (reference sequence). The CDR3 runs to 14 residues. CDR3 in amino acids: CASSSLGLEETQYF. Partial CDR3 DNA: TGTGCCAGCAGCTCCCTGGGGCTGGAAGAGACG.